The 18 T cell receptor beta chains below were found in one sample sequenced in a study of blood T cell repertoires in COVID-19. Measured with immunoSEQ multiplex PCR; TCRdb has only the in-frame clones, and not every one. The data show about 26,000 clones, over 85% seen once. Material for sequencing was peripheral blood. Receptors originate from a human donor with active COVID-19. The donor label of this sample is uncertain.

This clone was counted a single time. This rearrangement joins TRBV5-1 to TRBJ1-1; D is unclear. Germline CDR1 is SGHRS and CDR2 is YFSETQ. V gave up 1 base and J gave up 6 bases, with 10 bases separating them. The CDR3 has 13 amino acids. The CDR3 nucleotides are TGCGCCAGCAGCTTGATGGATAGCTCTGAAGCTTTCTTT. Translated, it gives CASSLMDSSEAFF.

The chain uses TRBV29-1 and TRBJ1-3, with D perhaps matching TRBD1 (5 bases). Germline values: CDR1 SQVTM, CDR2 ANQGSEA. Trimming pared 1 base from V and 2 bases from J, leaving 9 bases between. The CDR3 is 14 residues long. CDR3 DNA sequence: TGCAGCGTTGAAGGGGGCAGTACTGGAAACACCATATATTTT. Translated, it gives CSVEGGSTGNTIYF.

This chain joins TRBV6-1 and TRBJ2-2, with TRBD2 matching over 7 bases. The V gene end was trimmed by 1 base and the J gene end by 5 bases; junction bases not matched to a gene: 4. CDR3 size: 15 residues. CDR1 is MNHNS, CDR2 SASEGT, per germline. DNA of the CDR3: TGTGCCAGCAGTGAAGTTTCCGGGGGGACCGGGGAGCTGTTTTTT. This gives the protein CASSEVSGGTGELFF.

The CDR3 sequence is CASSTGQGGEQYF. CDR3 coding DNA: TGTGCCAGCTCAACAGGACAGGGGGGCGAGCAGTACTTC. This chain joins TRBV18 and TRBJ2-7; 10 nucleotides align to TRBD1. This CDR3 is 13 amino acids long. Germline V gene lookup returns CDR1 KGHSH and CDR2 LQKENI. V trimming: 5 bases; J trimming: 6 bases; junction bases outside the gene matches: 4.

This chain uses TRBV28 with TRBJ2-5; 12 bases are shared with TRBD1. V was pared by 6 bases and J by 9 bases, with 14 bases of the junction left unmatched. CDR3 size: 16 residues. Germline CDR1 is MDHEN and CDR2 is SYDVKM. Here the CDR3 reads CASRPSGTGGREAQYF. In DNA, the CDR3 is TGTGCCAGCAGGCCCAGTGGGACAGGGGGCCGCGAGGCCCAGTACTTC.

V is TRBV15 and J is TRBJ2-5; 9 bases line up with TRBD1. The CDR3 is made up of 16 amino acids. Germline V CDR1 and CDR2: LNHNV, YYDKDF (reference sequence). Trimming at V came to 1 base and at J to 5 bases, leaving 8 bases not matched to a gene. The CDR3: CATSRGRDRGKETQYF. The CDR3 DNA reads TGTGCCACCAGCAGAGGTAGAGACAGGGGGAAGGAGACCCAGTACTTC.

The chain employs TRBV5-4 and TRBJ1-5; 8 nucleotides line up with TRBD1. With 3 bases clipped from V and 3 bases from J, the junction kept 5 bases outside the gene matches. The V gene's germline CDR1 is SGHNT and CDR2 YYREEE (reference sequence). This CDR3 is built from 15 residues. In DNA, the CDR3 is TGTGCCAGCAGCTCCGGGACAGGCTTCAATCAGCCCCAGCATTTT. This encodes CASSSGTGFNQPQHF.

CDR3 residues: CASNGVGNEQFF. The CDR3, as DNA: TGTGCCAGCAACGGGGTGGGCAATGAGCAGTTCTTC. V gene TRBV7-9 combines with J gene TRBJ2-1, with D maybe TRBD2 (5 bases). The length of the CDR3 is 12 residues. Germline CDR1 SEHNR, CDR2 FQNEAQ (reference sequence). The V gene lost 7 bases and the J gene lost 6 bases, with 10 bases spanning the gap.

The rearrangement joins TRBV18 to TRBJ2-7; 7 bases are a match to TRBD2. This CDR3 region has 16 residues. CDR1 and CDR2 (germline): KGHSH, LQKENI. The V and J ends lost 2 bases and 4 bases, in that order; junction bases with no gene match: 11. The CDR3 loop reads CASSPSGLDKGYEQYF. The CDR3 DNA reads TGTGCCAGCTCACCATCTGGACTAGATAAAGGATACGAGCAGTACTTC. Supplemented by reference TRBV18 and TRBJ2-7, the full variable domain reads NAGVMQNPRHLVRRRGQEARLRCSPMKGHSHVYWYRQLPEEGLKFMVYLQKENIIDESGMPKERFSAEFPKEGPSILRIQQVVRGDSAAYFCASSPSGLDKGYEQYFGPGTRLTVT.

Points on this clone: Germline is not matched at one junction end, which may reflect a read error. The chain combines TRBV7-7 with TRBJ1-2; D is ambiguous. Germline loops: CDR1 SSHAT, CDR2 FNYEAQ (reference sequence). The CDR3 runs 17 residues. CDR3 DNA: TGTGCTAGCAGCTCCAAATGTATTACGAGCGGAAACTATGGCTACACCTTC. It yields the protein CASSSKCITSGNYGYTF.

The V gene is TRBV15, the J gene TRBJ1-5; possible D gene TRBD1, 6 bases. The CDR3 spans 13 residues. Germline CDR1 LNHNV, CDR2 YYDKDF (reference sequence). The V and J ends lost 9 bases and 4 bases respectively, with 13 bases between them. The CDR3 nucleotides are TGTGCCACAGGGTGGGACAAAAATCAGCCCCAGCATTTT. Its protein is CATGWDKNQPQHF.

The V call is TRBV30, the J call TRBJ1-3; 11 positions match TRBD1. There are 14 residues in the CDR3. Trimming at V came to 1 base and at J to 6 bases, leaving 2 bases not matched to a gene. CDR1 and CDR2 (germline): GTSNPN, SVGIG (reference sequence). The CDR3 DNA is TGTGCCTGGAGTGCGGGACAGGGGGAAAACACCATATATTTT. Translated, it gives CAWSAGQGENTIYF.

This chain uses TRBV7-6 with TRBJ2-7; D possibly corresponds to TRBD2 (6 bases). Germline V CDR1 and CDR2: SGHVS, FNYEAQ. CDR3 size: 15 residues. V lost 6 bases, J lost 3 bases, and 18 bases lay in between. The CDR3 is CASRLESGDRYEQYF. CDR3 sequence (DNA): TGTGCCAGCAGACTCGAGTCGGGGGACCGCTACGAGCAGTACTTC.

This clone has a single count. This chain uses TRBV19 with TRBJ1-1, with 7 bases that match TRBD1. Germline CDR1 reads LNHDA; CDR2 reads SQIVND (reference sequence). The CDR3 extends over 13 amino acids. V dropped 4 bases and J dropped 2; count of bases not matched to a gene: 1. In nucleotides, the CDR3 is TGTGCCAGTAGTAAAGGGGGCAACACTGAAGCTTTCTTT. Its protein product is CASSKGGNTEAFF.

CDR3 protein: CAWSWTGDEQYF. CDR3 in DNA: TGTGCCTGGAGTTGGACAGGGGACGAGCAGTACTTC. V gene TRBV30 combines with J gene TRBJ2-7, with TRBD1 matching 9 bases. The V and J ends lost 2 bases and 5 bases, in that order; junction bases with no gene match: 1. The CDR3 length is 12 residues. Germline CDR1 reads GTSNPN; CDR2 reads SVGIG (reference sequence).

V gene TRBV29-1 combines with J gene TRBJ2-4; D is perhaps TRBD2 (7 bases). The germline gives CDR1 SQVTM, CDR2 ANQGSEA. Trimming took off 0 bases at V and 7 bases at J, with 13 bases between the two ends. The CDR3 totals 14 residues. The CDR3, as DNA: TGCAGCGTTGAAGATGAGGGAGGGGGGAACATTCAGTACTTC. It yields the protein CSVEDEGGGNIQYF.

This clone was counted a single time. This sequence joins TRBV10-3 and TRBJ2-2; 12 nucleotides align to TRBD2. Germline V gene sequence: CDR1 ENHRY, CDR2 SYGVKD. V gave up 6 bases and J gave up 1 base; unmatched junction bases: 12. CDR3 length: 19 amino acids. The CDR3 DNA reads as TGTGCCATCAGCCCCGGAGGACTAGCGGGATTTCTGAACACCGGGGAGCTGTTTTTT. Protein sequence: CAISPGGLAGFLNTGELFF.

The gene calls are TRBV3-1 (or the pseudogene TRBV3-2) and TRBJ1-5; D gene ambiguous. From germline, CDR1 is LGHDT and CDR2 YNNKEL (reference sequence). The CDR3 runs to 15 residues. Trimming took 0 bases from V and 7 from J, leaving 13 bases between them. CDR3 residues: CASSQDRSPGQPQHF. CDR3 nucleotide sequence: TGTGCCAGCAGCCAAGATAGAAGCCCAGGCCAGCCCCAGCATTTT.